These T cell receptor beta chains were read from a single sample in a study of patients and donors after allogeneic stem cell transplantation. TCRdb independently ran MiXCR on the RT-PCR reads; one entry per CDR3 protein. The repertoire holds about 960,000 distinct CDR3 sequences, with roughly 18% as singletons. Sequencing used blood, either unsorted or a sorted T cell fraction (not recorded which). Receptors were obtained from a human donor who was either an allogeneic HSCT recipient or a stem cell or donor lymphocyte infusion donor (not recorded which). It is not recorded whose cells these are; they may come from a transplant donor. CDR3s include the opening cysteine and the closing phenylalanine or tryptophan. The order of the fields is V gene, J gene, D gene, clone size, CDR3 protein, CDR3 DNA. A D gene is named only where the DNA matches it firmly. Clone size appears in some rows only: once, few, many, or a class for an expanded clone.

v_call: TRBV20-1; j_call: TRBJ2-3; d_call: TRBD2; clone_size: few; cdr3_aa: CSASRGGATDTQYF; cdr3_nt: TGCAGTGCTAGTCGCGGGGGGGCGACAGATACGCAGTATTTT
v_call: TRBV6-2/TRBV6-3; j_call: TRBJ1-2; d_call: TRBD1; clone_size: NA; cdr3_aa: CASSPATGGGPGGYTF; cdr3_nt: TGTGCCAGCAGTCCGGCGACAGGGGGAGGCCCTGGCGGCTACACCTTC
v_call: TRBV20-1; j_call: TRBJ1-1; d_call: NA; clone_size: NA; cdr3_aa: CSARRAEAFF; cdr3_nt: TGCAGTGCTAGAAGGGCTGAAGCTTTCTTT
v_call: TRBV7-9; j_call: TRBJ2-7; d_call: TRBD1; clone_size: NA; cdr3_aa: CASSLQGASLGYEQYF; cdr3_nt: TGTGCCAGCAGCCTACAGGGGGCTTCCCTGGGGTACGAGCAGTACTTC
v_call: TRBV5-6; j_call: TRBJ1-1; d_call: NA; clone_size: few; cdr3_aa: CASSFTPDREAVLEAFF; cdr3_nt: TGTGCCAGCAGCTTTACCCCCGATAGGGAAGCCGTCCTTGAAGCTTTCTTT
v_call: TRBV6-1; j_call: TRBJ2-7; d_call: TRBD1; clone_size: NA; cdr3_aa: CASRSQGAGEQYF; cdr3_nt: TGTGCCAGCAGGTCACAGGGGGCGGGGGAGCAGTACTTC
v_call: TRBV25-1; j_call: TRBJ2-3; d_call: NA; clone_size: NA; cdr3_aa: CASSEFGWGLGTDTQYF; cdr3_nt: TGTGCCAGCAGTGAATTTGGTTGGGGTTTGGGCACAGATACGCAGTATTTT
v_call: TRBV12-3/TRBV12-4; j_call: TRBJ1-1; d_call: NA; clone_size: NA; cdr3_aa: CASRPQPREAFF; cdr3_nt: TGTGCCAGCAGGCCCCAACCAAGAGAAGCTTTCTTT
v_call: TRBV6-5; j_call: TRBJ1-3; d_call: NA; clone_size: NA; cdr3_aa: CASSYSNSPDSGNTIYF; cdr3_nt: TGTGCCAGCAGTTACTCGAACAGCCCAGACTCTGGAAACACCATATATTTT
v_call: TRBV6-5; j_call: TRBJ2-2; d_call: NA; clone_size: NA; cdr3_aa: CASSYSEGHGELFF; cdr3_nt: TGTGCCAGCAGTTACTCGGAGGGGCACGGGGAGCTGTTTTTT
v_call: TRBV5-1; j_call: TRBJ1-4; d_call: TRBD1; clone_size: few; cdr3_aa: CASSVQGIATNEKLFF; cdr3_nt: TGCGCCAGCAGCGTACAGGGGATCGCAACTAATGAAAAACTGTTTTTT
v_call: TRBV7-9; j_call: TRBJ2-1; d_call: NA; clone_size: few; cdr3_aa: CASSSPGRTNNEQFF; cdr3_nt: TGTGCCAGCAGCTCTCCGGGACGCACCAACAATGAGCAGTTCTTC
v_call: TRBV7-9; j_call: TRBJ1-2; d_call: NA; clone_size: NA; cdr3_aa: CASSLNPGDGYTF; cdr3_nt: TGTGCCAGCAGCTTAAATCCAGGGGATGGCTACACCTTC
v_call: TRBV12-3/TRBV12-4; j_call: TRBJ1-2; d_call: NA; clone_size: few; cdr3_aa: CASSSRMTGSYGYTF; cdr3_nt: TGTGCCAGCAGTTCCCGAATGACAGGTAGCTATGGCTACACCTTC
v_call: TRBV12-3/TRBV12-4; j_call: TRBJ2-7; d_call: TRBD1; clone_size: few; cdr3_aa: CASSLGGTGRQYF; cdr3_nt: TGTGCCAGCAGTTTAGGTGGGACAGGGAGGCAGTACTTC
v_call: TRBV4-2; j_call: TRBJ1-1; d_call: NA; clone_size: NA; cdr3_aa: CASSQTVYTEAFF; cdr3_nt: TGTGCCAGCAGCCAGACGGTATACACTGAAGCTTTCTTT
v_call: TRBV28; j_call: TRBJ2-3; d_call: NA; clone_size: few; cdr3_aa: CASSFDPGSSTQYF; cdr3_nt: TGTGCCAGCAGTTTTGACCCAGGTTCAAGTACGCAGTATTTT
v_call: TRBV15; j_call: TRBJ2-7; d_call: NA; clone_size: few; cdr3_aa: CATSSELTRSYEQYF; cdr3_nt: TGTGCCACCAGCAGCGAATTGACTAGGTCCTACGAGCAGTACTTC
v_call: TRBV6-2/TRBV6-3; j_call: TRBJ2-3; d_call: NA; clone_size: NA; cdr3_aa: CASSYSPQNTQYF; cdr3_nt: TGTGCCAGCAGTTACTCGCCACAGAATACGCAGTATTTT
v_call: TRBV30; j_call: TRBJ2-1; d_call: NA; clone_size: NA; cdr3_aa: CAWSGEDSQFF; cdr3_nt: TGTGCCTGGAGTGGAGAGGATAGCCAGTTCTTC
v_call: TRBV2; j_call: TRBJ1-1; d_call: NA; clone_size: NA; cdr3_aa: CASSEASNSFFEAFF; cdr3_nt: TGTGCCAGCAGTGAAGCGAGTAACAGTTTCTTTGAAGCTTTCTTT
v_call: TRBV7-9; j_call: TRBJ2-3; d_call: NA; clone_size: once; cdr3_aa: CASSLGLDVADTQYF; cdr3_nt: TGTGCCAGCAGCTTAGGACTAGATGTGGCAGATACGCAGTATTTT
v_call: TRBV12-3/TRBV12-4; j_call: TRBJ1-5; d_call: NA; clone_size: NA; cdr3_aa: CASSLVGAYSNQPQHF; cdr3_nt: TGTGCCAGCAGTTTAGTTGGTGCATATAGCAATCAGCCCCAGCATTTT
v_call: TRBV12-3/TRBV12-4; j_call: TRBJ2-6; d_call: TRBD1; clone_size: few; cdr3_aa: CASRPPGQLSGANVLTF; cdr3_nt: TGTGCCAGCAGACCTCCGGGACAGCTCTCTGGGGCCAACGTCCTGACTTTC
v_call: TRBV3-1; j_call: TRBJ2-1; d_call: TRBD2; clone_size: few; cdr3_aa: CASSQVGGSGYEQFF; cdr3_nt: TGTGCCAGCAGCCAAGTAGGCGGGAGTGGCTATGAGCAGTTCTTC
v_call: TRBV6-1; j_call: TRBJ1-6; d_call: NA; clone_size: NA; cdr3_aa: CATSLAANNSPLHF; cdr3_nt: TGTGCCACTAGCCTCGCGGCTAATAATTCACCCCTCCACTTT
v_call: TRBV9; j_call: TRBJ2-3; d_call: NA; clone_size: once; cdr3_aa: CASSVATADTQYF; cdr3_nt: TGTGCCAGCAGCGTAGCTACCGCAGATACGCAGTATTTT
v_call: TRBV6-4; j_call: TRBJ1-2; d_call: NA; clone_size: NA; cdr3_aa: CASSGGLGRYTF; cdr3_nt: TGTGCCAGCAGTGGAGGCCTCGGGCGCTACACCTTC
v_call: TRBV15; j_call: TRBJ1-5; d_call: TRBD1; clone_size: NA; cdr3_aa: CATGQGAWQPQHF; cdr3_nt: TGTGCCACGGGACAGGGGGCCTGGCAGCCCCAGCATTTT
v_call: TRBV5-1; j_call: TRBJ2-3; d_call: TRBD2; clone_size: few; cdr3_aa: CASSLSSGRSTDTQYF; cdr3_nt: TGCGCCAGCAGCTTGTCTAGCGGGAGATCCACAGATACGCAGTATTTT
v_call: TRBV6-2/TRBV6-3; j_call: TRBJ2-3; d_call: TRBD2; clone_size: few; cdr3_aa: CASSYEPGGADTQYF; cdr3_nt: TGTGCCAGCAGTTACGAGCCGGGGGGGGCAGATACGCAGTATTTT
v_call: TRBV6-1; j_call: TRBJ2-3; d_call: NA; clone_size: NA; cdr3_aa: CASSGTLMGLSTDTQYF; cdr3_nt: TGTGCCAGCAGTGGAACCCTGATGGGGCTTAGCACAGATACGCAGTATTTT
v_call: TRBV6-1; j_call: TRBJ2-3; d_call: NA; clone_size: NA; cdr3_aa: CASSEGQPATDTQYF; cdr3_nt: TGTGCCAGCAGTGAGGGACAACCGGCAACAGATACGCAGTATTTT
v_call: TRBV13; j_call: TRBJ2-1; d_call: TRBD2; clone_size: few; cdr3_aa: CASSLAQRGSYNEQFF; cdr3_nt: TGTGCCAGCAGCTTAGCCCAGCGGGGATCTTACAATGAGCAGTTCTTC
v_call: TRBV7-2; j_call: TRBJ2-4; d_call: NA; clone_size: NA; cdr3_aa: CASSSLGRVGYF; cdr3_nt: TGTGCCAGCAGCTCTCTGGGCCGGGTTGGGTACTTC
v_call: TRBV5-1; j_call: TRBJ1-2; d_call: TRBD1; clone_size: NA; cdr3_aa: CASSPRQGGMDGYTF; cdr3_nt: TGCGCCAGCAGCCCCAGACAGGGGGGAATGGACGGCTACACCTTC
v_call: TRBV3-1; j_call: TRBJ2-2; d_call: NA; clone_size: NA; cdr3_aa: CASSQKRAGTGELFF; cdr3_nt: TGTGCCAGCAGCCAAAAGAGAGCGGGCACCGGGGAGCTGTTTTTT
v_call: TRBV24-1; j_call: TRBJ2-5; d_call: TRBD1; clone_size: NA; cdr3_aa: CATSDLPSGQGWWETQYF; cdr3_nt: TGTGCCACCAGTGATTTGCCCAGCGGACAGGGCTGGTGGGAGACCCAGTACTTC
v_call: TRBV28; j_call: TRBJ2-5; d_call: NA; clone_size: few; cdr3_aa: CASSSSRAGTETQYF; cdr3_nt: TGTGCCAGCAGCTCCTCTAGGGCAGGGACCGAGACCCAGTACTTC
v_call: TRBV2; j_call: TRBJ2-5; d_call: NA; clone_size: few; cdr3_aa: CASSYRDGETQYF; cdr3_nt: TGTGCCAGCAGTTACAGGGATGGAGAGACCCAGTACTTC
v_call: TRBV2; j_call: TRBJ2-2; d_call: TRBD2; clone_size: few; cdr3_aa: CASSELAVTGELFF; cdr3_nt: TGTGCCAGCAGCGAACTAGCGGTCACCGGGGAGCTGTTTTTT
v_call: TRBV9; j_call: TRBJ2-1; d_call: NA; clone_size: few; cdr3_aa: CASSVGGAGANEQFF; cdr3_nt: TGTGCCAGCAGCGTAGGGGGGGCTGGGGCCAATGAGCAGTTCTTC
v_call: TRBV5-1; j_call: TRBJ2-1; d_call: TRBD1; clone_size: NA; cdr3_aa: CASSQGAGVNEQFF; cdr3_nt: TGCGCCAGCTCCCAGGGGGCGGGTGTCAATGAGCAGTTCTTC
v_call: TRBV7-2; j_call: TRBJ2-1; d_call: TRBD1; clone_size: few; cdr3_aa: CASSLVGRLTGDEQFF; cdr3_nt: TGTGCCAGCAGCTTAGTCGGGCGGCTTACAGGGGATGAGCAGTTCTTC
v_call: TRBV5-1; j_call: TRBJ2-1; d_call: TRBD1; clone_size: NA; cdr3_aa: CASAGQGRYEQFF; cdr3_nt: TGCGCCAGCGCGGGACAGGGTCGTTATGAGCAGTTCTTC
v_call: TRBV12-3/TRBV12-4; j_call: TRBJ2-3; d_call: NA; clone_size: NA; cdr3_aa: CASSLFSAGADTQYF; cdr3_nt: TGTGCCAGCAGTTTATTCTCGGCGGGGGCGGATACGCAGTATTTT
v_call: TRBV12-3/TRBV12-4; j_call: TRBJ2-7; d_call: NA; clone_size: many; cdr3_aa: CASRGQEAYEQYF; cdr3_nt: TGTGCCAGCAGAGGACAAGAGGCCTACGAGCAGTACTTC
v_call: TRBV20-1; j_call: TRBJ2-4; d_call: TRBD2; clone_size: NA; cdr3_aa: CSARDLQRGGPNIQYF; cdr3_nt: TGCAGTGCTAGAGATCTCCAGCGGGGGGGCCCAAACATTCAGTACTTC